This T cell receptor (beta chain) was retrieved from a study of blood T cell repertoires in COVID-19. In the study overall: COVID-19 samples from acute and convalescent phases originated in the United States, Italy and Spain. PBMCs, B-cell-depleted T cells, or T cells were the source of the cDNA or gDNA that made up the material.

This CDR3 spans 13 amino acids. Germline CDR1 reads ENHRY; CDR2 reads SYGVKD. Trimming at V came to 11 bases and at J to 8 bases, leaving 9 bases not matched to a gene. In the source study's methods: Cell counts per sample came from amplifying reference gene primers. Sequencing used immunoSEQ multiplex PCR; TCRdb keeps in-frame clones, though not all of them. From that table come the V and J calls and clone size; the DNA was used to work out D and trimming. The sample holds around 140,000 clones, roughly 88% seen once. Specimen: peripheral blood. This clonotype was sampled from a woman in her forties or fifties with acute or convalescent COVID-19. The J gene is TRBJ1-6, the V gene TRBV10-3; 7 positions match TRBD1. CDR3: CAGAGTEYSPLHF. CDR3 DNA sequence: TGTGCCGGGGCGGGGACAGAGTATTCACCCCTCCACTTT.